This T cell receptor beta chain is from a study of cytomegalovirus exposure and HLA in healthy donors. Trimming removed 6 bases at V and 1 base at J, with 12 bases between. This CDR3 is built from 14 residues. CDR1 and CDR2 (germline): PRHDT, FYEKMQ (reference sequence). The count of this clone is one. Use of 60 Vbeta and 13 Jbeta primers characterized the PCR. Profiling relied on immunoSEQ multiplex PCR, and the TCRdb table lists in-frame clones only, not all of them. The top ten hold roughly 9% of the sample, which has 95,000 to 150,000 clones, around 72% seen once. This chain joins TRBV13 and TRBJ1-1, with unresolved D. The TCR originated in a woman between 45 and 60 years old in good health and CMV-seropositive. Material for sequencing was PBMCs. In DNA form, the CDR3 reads TGTGCCAGCAGTTTCGGCGGGGAGAACACTGAAGCTTTCTTT. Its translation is CASSFGGENTEAFF. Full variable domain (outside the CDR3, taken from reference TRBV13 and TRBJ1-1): AAGVIQSPRHLIKEKRETATLKCYPIPRHDTVYWYQQGPGQDPQFLISFYEKMQSDKGSIPDRFSAQQFSDYHSELNMSSLELGDSALYFCASSFGGENTEAFFGQGTRLTVV.